This entry describes one TCR beta chain. Its antigen is currently unknown. Unmatched junction bases numbered 6, after V lost 5 bases and J lost 5 bases. The CDR3 is 14 residues long. Germline V gene sequence: CDR1 MNHEY, CDR2 SMNVEV (reference sequence). Measured with immunoSEQ multiplex PCR; TCRdb has only the in-frame clones, and not every one. The sample has approximately 90,000 clones; approximately 89% are singletons. This sample was taken from a study of T cell responses to AZD1222 COVID-19 vaccine. Overall study results and limits: In all cases, repertoires were sampled only after the peak T cell response.

J is TRBJ1-1 and V is TRBV27; TRBD1 matches at 9 bases. The TCR sequence derives from an adult in good health. Sample: peripheral blood, taken on day 0 of AZD1222 vaccination. The DNA for the CDR3 is TGTGCCAGCAGTCGGGACAGGGAGGATACTGAAGCTTTCTTT. As protein: CASSRDREDTEAFF.